This record covers a single T cell receptor beta chain. The antigen is undetermined. Data came from immunoSEQ multiplex PCR; TCRdb stores just in-frame clones and leaves some out. The sample records 2 million to 3 million clones, around 94% being singletons. The sample originates from a study of shared clonotypes between healthy human individuals. Study at large: Researchers drew samples from two women and a few men aged 18 to 49. CD4 naive and CD4 memory each took three plates per donor, while CD8 naive took two and CD8 memory one. Points from the study as a whole: Sampling was confined to blood; repertoires within tissues likely differ. On the whole, naive subsets had larger estimated richness than memory subsets had.

V was cut by 2 bases and J by 5 bases, with 16 bases left in between. CDR1 is SGHKS, CDR2 YYEKEE, per germline (reference sequence). The CDR3 loop spans 15 amino acids. The chain joins TRBV5-5 to TRBJ2-5; no clear D. Sequenced sample: naive CD4+ T cells sorted from blood. The subset: CD45RA+ positively selected. The receptor's source is a man between 18 and 35 years old in good health. CDR3 nucleotide sequence: TGTGCCAGCAGCTTTGGCGACGCCTCGATCGAGACCCAGTACTTC. Its protein is CASSFGDASIETQYF.